This T cell receptor (beta chain) is drawn from a study of T cell changes during pregnancy in multiple sclerosis. This clone was picked up one time. The repertoire was sequenced with immunoSEQ multiplex PCR; TCRdb's copy has only in-frame clones and lacks some. Found here are tens of thousands of clones, about 88% of them singletons; the top ten hold approximately 3.3%. Germline CDR1 SGHTA, CDR2 FQGNSA. V lost 3 bases, J lost 5 bases, and 13 bases lay in between. The CDR3 length is 15 residues. This chain connects TRBV7-2 to TRBJ2-2; possibly TRBD2 for D (7 bases). This receptor was identified in a female donor with multiple sclerosis, enrolled in a pregnancy study. The sequenced sample was peripheral blood, obtained before pregnancy. The CDR3 coding sequence is TGTGCCAGCAGCTTTAGGGGGGGCGAGACCGGGGAGCTGTTTTTT. Its protein is CASSFRGGETGELFF. Based on the CDR3 plus reference TRBV7-2 and TRBJ2-2, the full variable domain is GAGVSQSPSNKVTEKGKDVELRCDPISGHTALYWYRQSLGQGLEFLIYFQGNSAPDKSGLPSDRFSAERTGGSVSTLTIQRTQQEDSAVYLCASSFRGGETGELFFGEGSRLTVL.